A single sample is the source of the 32 T cell receptor beta chains below, sequenced in a study of CD4 and CD8 cells across lung adenocarcinoma regions. TCRdb called the PCR reads again in MiXCR, with one record for every CDR3 protein. Among more than 11,000 distinct CDR3 sequences listed, 35% to 55% were seen once. The source material was CD4+ T cells from the center of a lung tumor. The receptors shown here come from a male donor with lung adenocarcinoma. The CD4 and CD8 labels of this study may be unreliable.

This rearrangement joins TRBV11-1 to TRBJ2-1; D not certain. This CDR3 is built from 15 residues. The germline CDR1 and CDR2 sequences are SGHAT and FQDESV (reference sequence). V gave up 1 base and J gave up 4 bases, with 11 bases separating them. CDR3 in amino acids: CASSLGLRTYNEQFF. CDR3 coding DNA: TGTGCCAGCAGCTTAGGATTACGTACTTACAATGAGCAGTTCTTC.

The rearrangement uses TRBV15 and TRBJ2-1; 7 bases align to TRBD1. The CDR3 loop spans 18 amino acids. Trimming cost V 3 bases and J 7 bases; bases outside gene matches: 18. The germline CDR1 and CDR2 sequences are LNHNV and YYDKDF (reference sequence). The CDR3 protein is CATSSRFRAGGDLNEQFF. The DNA of the CDR3 is TGTGCCACCAGCAGCAGATTCCGGGCAGGGGGTGACCTGAATGAGCAGTTCTTC.

This clonotype was observed at least ten times. The chain uses TRBV6-5 and TRBJ2-1; either TRBD1 or TRBD2 may fit D (5 bases each). Deletions cut 2 bases from V and 13 bases from J, with 21 bases between. Per the germline V gene, CDR1 is MNHEY and CDR2 is SVGAGI. This CDR3 is built from 15 residues. CDR3 residues: CASSYTNRLGETQFF. The CDR3 nucleotides are TGTGCCAGCAGTTACACCAACAGGTTAGGGGAGACCCAGTTCTTC.

This clonotype showed up just once. The junction departs from germline at one end; a sequencing error may be responsible. This chain connects TRBV6-1 to TRBJ2-5, with 7 bases fitting TRBD2. The CDR3 consists of 18 residues. CDR1 and CDR2 (germline): MNHNS, SASEGT. CDR3: CASCEAGLGRRDKETQYF. The DNA of the CDR3 is TGTGCCAGCTGTGAAGCGGGGCTAGGGCGCCGTGACAAAGAGACCCAGTACTTC.

This clonotype was observed once. The gene calls are TRBV27 and TRBJ2-2; D ambiguous. The J call is uncertain, as TRBJ2-3 better fits the DNA end. In germline, CDR1 is MNHEY, CDR2 SMNVEV (reference sequence). CDR3 length equals 13 residues. This CDR3 is CASKGVSTEEQYF. The CDR3 DNA sequence: TGTGCCAGCAAGGGTGTGAGCACAGAGGAGCAGTATTTT.

This clonotype was seen a handful of times. The chain couples TRBV25-1 to TRBJ2-1; 10 bases align to TRBD2. The V segment lost 5 bases and the J segment 13 bases; nucleotides outside the gene matches: 11. The CDR3 contains 14 residues. The germline gives CDR1 MGHDK, CDR2 SYGVNS. CDR3 amino acids: CASSKREGQETQFF. CDR3 sequence (DNA): TGTGCCAGCAGTAAGCGGGAGGGCCAAGAGACCCAGTTCTTC.

This sequence joins TRBV27 and TRBJ2-1; TRBD2 agrees at 11 bases. The germline V gene encodes CDR1 MNHEY and CDR2 SMNVEV (reference sequence). V trimming: 3 bases; J trimming: 5 bases; junction bases outside the gene matches: 9. This CDR3 contains 17 residues. In DNA, the CDR3 is TGTGCCAGCAGTTTTGGTAGTGGACTAGCGGGCCACAATGAGCAGTTCTTC. It translates to CASSFGSGLAGHNEQFF.

Concerning this clonotype: One end of the junction is discordant with germline, which a read error may explain. The V gene is TRBV6-1, the J gene TRBJ2-3; D not certain. The CDR3 sequence is 15 residues long. The germline V gene encodes CDR1 MNHNS and CDR2 SASEGT. The chain's CDR3 is CARGLQSGIPEKQFF. CDR3 sequence (DNA): TGTGCCAGGGGCCTCCAGTCTGGGATTCCAGAGAAGCAGTTTTTT.

By sample share, this clonotype is large. CDR3 DNA: TGTGCCAGCAGTTATAGCGGGAGGGCCAATGAGCAGTTCTTC. This codes for CASSYSGRANEQFF. The chain is built from TRBV6-9 and TRBJ2-1; TRBD2 agrees at 10 bases. CDR1 MNHGY and CDR2 SVAAGI come from the germline V gene. Trimming took 2 bases from V and 6 from J; bases not matched to a gene: 1. This CDR3 spans 14 amino acids.

Written as DNA, the CDR3 is TGTGCCAGCAGAACGGGAACTACTTACTATGGCTACACCTTC. It is translated as CASRTGTTYYGYTF. The rearrangement joins TRBV6-1 to TRBJ1-2; D remains ambiguous. This CDR3 is built from 14 residues. The V end lost 6 bases, the J end lost 3 bases, and 14 bases lay between the germline ends. Germline loops: CDR1 MNHNS, CDR2 SASEGT.

The chain couples TRBV6-1 to TRBJ2-3; tentatively, D is TRBD2 (7 bases). Trimming stripped 5 bases from V and 11 bases from J, with 29 bases between. Germline V gives CDR1 MNHNS, CDR2 SASEGT. This CDR3 comprises 17 residues. In DNA, the CDR3 is TGTGCCAGCAGTAGAGACCCGGGGGGCGGAGACAAAAATATGCAGTATTTT. It translates to CASSRDPGGGDKNMQYF.

This clonotype is labeled medium-sized (0.01 to 0.1%). CDR3 in DNA: TGTGCCAGCAGTAAACCGGGACTAGCGAACTCCTACGAGCAGTACTTC. It encodes CASSKPGLANSYEQYF. V gene TRBV6-1 combines with J gene TRBJ2-7; 10 nucleotides line up with TRBD2. CDR1 is MNHNS and CDR2 is SASEGT in the germline V gene. With 5 bases clipped from V and 0 bases from J, the junction kept 7 bases outside the gene matches. This CDR3 contains 16 residues.

This clonotype has at least ten counts. V is TRBV6-1 and J is TRBJ2-2; D ambiguous. The CDR3 totals 12 residues. CDR1 and CDR2 from the germline V gene are MNHNS and SASEGT. Between the trimmed V and J ends, which lost 5 bases and 7 bases, there was a span of 8 bases. CDR3 nucleotide sequence: TGTGCCAGCAGTCTGAGCGTCGGGGAGCTGTTTTTT. This translates into CASSLSVGELFF.

This clonotype counts as medium-sized. The J gene is TRBJ2-2, the V gene TRBV6-1, with 8 bases that match TRBD2. CDR3 length: 14 residues. V lost 4 bases, J lost 6 bases, and 4 bases stayed unmatched. CDR1 and CDR2 (germline): MNHNS, SASEGT. CDR3 DNA: TGTGCCAGCAGTGTTCCGCGGGAGGCCGGGGAGCTGTTTTTT. Protein product: CASSVPREAGELFF.

This clonotype has just a few counts. The chain carries TRBV4-1 and TRBJ2-3; D unresolved. V lost 1 base and J lost 4, with 3 bases in between. CDR3 size: 12 residues. In germline, CDR1 is MGHRA, CDR2 YSYEKL. The CDR3 DNA reads as TGCGCCAGCAGCCAAGCTCCAGATACGCAGTATTTT. Translated: CASSQAPDTQYF.

This clonotype was observed a handful of times. J is TRBJ2-1 and V is TRBV6-1; the D gene is possibly TRBD2 (6 bases). The CDR3 loop spans 14 amino acids. CDR1 is MNHNS, CDR2 SASEGT, per germline. The V and J ends lost 9 bases and 3 bases respectively, with 15 bases between them. The CDR3 DNA is TGTGCCAGTGCCACGGAGGGATTCTACAATGAGCAGTTCTTC. Translation gives CASATEGFYNEQFF.

This sequence joins TRBV5-1 and TRBJ2-1, with no clear D. This CDR3 region has 14 residues. Trimming removed 2 bases at V and 9 bases at J, with 15 bases between. Germline lookup yields CDR1 SGHRS and CDR2 YFSETQ. The CDR3 is CASSFAQREGEQFF. The CDR3, as DNA: TGCGCCAGCAGCTTTGCACAGAGAGAAGGTGAGCAGTTCTTC.

The count of this clonotype is one. CDR3 residues: CASRRAGAEAQYF. In DNA, the CDR3 is TGTGCCAGCAGACGGGCGGGCGCGGAGGCCCAGTACTTC. The chain employs TRBV6-1 and TRBJ2-5, with a possible D match to TRBD2 (5 bases). The V end was cut by 6 bases, the J end by 9 bases, with 17 bases between. The CDR3 totals 13 residues. Germline V lookup: CDR1 MNHNS, CDR2 SASEGT.

The rearrangement joins TRBV10-2 to TRBJ2-3; 9 nucleotides line up with TRBD2. The germline gives CDR1 WSHSY, CDR2 SAAADI. This CDR3 is built from 15 residues. The V segment lost 6 bases and the J segment 6 bases; nucleotides outside the gene matches: 10. The CDR3 is CASRGLAQGTDTQYF. DNA of the CDR3: TGCGCCAGCAGGGGACTAGCACAGGGGACCGATACGCAGTATTTT.

The count of this clonotype is one. CDR3 nucleotides: TGTGCCAGCAGTCCTCATAGTTCCTACAATGAGCAGTTCTTC. It translates to CASSPHSSYNEQFF. The chain is built from TRBV6-1 and TRBJ2-1; D is ambiguous. Germline CDR1 reads MNHNS; CDR2 reads SASEGT. This CDR3 is 14 amino acids long. The V gene lost 5 bases and the J gene lost 1 base, with 9 bases spanning the gap.

This clonotype has only a few counts. The chain uses TRBV27 and TRBJ2-3; maybe TRBD2 (6 bases). The J call may be in error: the DNA end matches TRBJ2-7 better. Germline V CDR1 and CDR2: MNHEY, SMNVEV (reference sequence). This CDR3 region has 17 residues. The CDR3 DNA follows: TGTGCCAGCAGTTTATTAAAAGGAGGGAGCCACTTGGGAGAGCAGTACTTC. This sequence encodes CASSLLKGGSHLGEQYF.

Turning to this clonotype: A clone one base away is much larger, so this may be a read error. This sequence joins TRBV6-5 and TRBJ2-1; either TRBD1 or TRBD2 may fit D (5 bases each). This CDR3 has 13 amino acids. CDR1 and CDR2 from the germline V gene are MNHEY and SVGAGI. Between the trimmed V and J ends, which lost 4 bases and 10 bases, there was a span of 14 bases. Here the CDR3 reads CASSFGATYEQFF. The CDR3 DNA reads TGTGCCAGCAGTTTCGGGGCAACCTACGAGCAGTTCTTC.

This clonotype was recorded at least ten times. V is TRBV7-2 and J is TRBJ2-1, with D unclear. TRBJ2-7 explains the end of the DNA better; the J call may be wrong. CDR1 and CDR2 from the germline V gene are SGHTA and FQGNSA. The CDR3 runs 12 residues. This chain's CDR3 is CASSLDNREQYF. CDR3 coding DNA: TGTGCCAGCAGCTTAGACAACCGGGAGCAGTACTTC.

The chain links TRBV27 to TRBJ2-3; D not resolved. The J call is doubtful: the DNA matches TRBJ2-7 better. The germline CDR1 and CDR2 sequences are MNHEY and SMNVEV (reference sequence). This CDR3 has 14 amino acids. This chain's CDR3 is CAGSVFTAKDTQYF. The CDR3 nucleotides read TGTGCGGGCAGTGTGTTCACAGCAAAAGATACGCAGTACTTC.

The gene calls are TRBV7-6 and TRBJ2-1; unclear D gene. The end of the DNA is better explained by TRBJ2-5, so the J call may be wrong. This CDR3 comprises 14 residues. CDR1 is SGHVS, CDR2 FNYEAQ, per germline. Here the CDR3 DNA reads TGTGCCAGCAGCTTAGAACAGTTCCAAGAGACCCAGTACTTC. This gives the protein CASSLEQFQETQYF.

The J gene is TRBJ1-1, the V gene TRBV9, with D possibly being TRBD1 (6 bases). V was pared by 5 bases and J by 10 bases, with 12 bases between. From germline, CDR1 is SGDLS and CDR2 YYNGEE. The CDR3 runs to 11 residues. In DNA, the CDR3 is TGTGCCAGCAGTAGGGGGACTAGAGCTTTCTTT. Translating it yields CASSRGTRAFF.

The chain couples TRBV11-3 to TRBJ2-3, with 8 bases lining up with TRBD1. Germline V gene sequence: CDR1 SGHNT, CDR2 YENEEA. The CDR3 has 15 residues. CDR3 residues: CGRGPGGCTTDTQYF. As DNA, the CDR3 is TGTGGCAGGGGGCCAGGGGGCTGTACCACAGATACGCAGTATTTT.

This clonotype came up a few times. The rearrangement links TRBV6-1 to TRBJ2-1; no firm D call. Trimming took 1 base from V and 9 from J, leaving 19 bases between them. The CDR3 length is 16 residues. CDR1 and CDR2 from the germline V gene are MNHNS and SASEGT. CDR3 sequence (DNA): TGTGCCAGCAGTGAAGGCCAATTCTTGGGAAAGGCTGAGCAGTTCTTC. Residues: CASSEGQFLGKAEQFF.

The chain joins TRBV6-1 to TRBJ2-1, with D uncertain. With the DNA end fitting TRBJ2-4 better, the J assignment may be wrong. CDR3 length: 16 residues. Germline CDR1 and CDR2: MNHNS and SASEGT. In DNA form, the CDR3 reads TGTGCCAGCAGTGAAGCGGGATTCCTAGCCAAAAACATTCAGTACTTC. Translation gives CASSEAGFLAKNIQYF.

The chain employs TRBV27 and TRBJ2-5; D unresolved. The DNA end is a closer match to TRBJ2-7, so the J assignment may be wrong. The CDR3 has 13 amino acids. Per the germline V gene, CDR1 is MNHEY and CDR2 is SMNVEV (reference sequence). CDR3 nucleotides: TGTGCCAGCATCCCCGTCCGCGTGGACGAGCAGTACGTC. Protein product: CASIPVRVDEQYV.

The V call is TRBV30, the J call TRBJ2-5; 12 bases map to TRBD1. Germline V CDR1 and CDR2: GTSNPN, SVGIG (reference sequence). Losses at the gene ends were 1 base for V and 13 bases for J; bases not matched to a gene: 10. The CDR3 consists of 14 residues. CDR3 sequence reads: CAWSAGTGGASPYF. CDR3 coding DNA: TGTGCCTGGAGTGCCGGGACAGGGGGCGCAAGTCCGTACTTC.

This clonotype was picked up a small number of times. The V call is TRBV12-3 or TRBV12-4, the J call TRBJ1-2, with a possible D match to TRBD1 (6 bases). Trimming cost V 7 bases and J 6 bases, with 24 bases left between them. This CDR3 has 16 amino acids. The CDR3, as DNA: TGTGCCAGCAAACAAGCAGGGGCTTTTCTTCTTGATGGCTACACCTTC. Translated, it gives CASKQAGAFLLDGYTF.